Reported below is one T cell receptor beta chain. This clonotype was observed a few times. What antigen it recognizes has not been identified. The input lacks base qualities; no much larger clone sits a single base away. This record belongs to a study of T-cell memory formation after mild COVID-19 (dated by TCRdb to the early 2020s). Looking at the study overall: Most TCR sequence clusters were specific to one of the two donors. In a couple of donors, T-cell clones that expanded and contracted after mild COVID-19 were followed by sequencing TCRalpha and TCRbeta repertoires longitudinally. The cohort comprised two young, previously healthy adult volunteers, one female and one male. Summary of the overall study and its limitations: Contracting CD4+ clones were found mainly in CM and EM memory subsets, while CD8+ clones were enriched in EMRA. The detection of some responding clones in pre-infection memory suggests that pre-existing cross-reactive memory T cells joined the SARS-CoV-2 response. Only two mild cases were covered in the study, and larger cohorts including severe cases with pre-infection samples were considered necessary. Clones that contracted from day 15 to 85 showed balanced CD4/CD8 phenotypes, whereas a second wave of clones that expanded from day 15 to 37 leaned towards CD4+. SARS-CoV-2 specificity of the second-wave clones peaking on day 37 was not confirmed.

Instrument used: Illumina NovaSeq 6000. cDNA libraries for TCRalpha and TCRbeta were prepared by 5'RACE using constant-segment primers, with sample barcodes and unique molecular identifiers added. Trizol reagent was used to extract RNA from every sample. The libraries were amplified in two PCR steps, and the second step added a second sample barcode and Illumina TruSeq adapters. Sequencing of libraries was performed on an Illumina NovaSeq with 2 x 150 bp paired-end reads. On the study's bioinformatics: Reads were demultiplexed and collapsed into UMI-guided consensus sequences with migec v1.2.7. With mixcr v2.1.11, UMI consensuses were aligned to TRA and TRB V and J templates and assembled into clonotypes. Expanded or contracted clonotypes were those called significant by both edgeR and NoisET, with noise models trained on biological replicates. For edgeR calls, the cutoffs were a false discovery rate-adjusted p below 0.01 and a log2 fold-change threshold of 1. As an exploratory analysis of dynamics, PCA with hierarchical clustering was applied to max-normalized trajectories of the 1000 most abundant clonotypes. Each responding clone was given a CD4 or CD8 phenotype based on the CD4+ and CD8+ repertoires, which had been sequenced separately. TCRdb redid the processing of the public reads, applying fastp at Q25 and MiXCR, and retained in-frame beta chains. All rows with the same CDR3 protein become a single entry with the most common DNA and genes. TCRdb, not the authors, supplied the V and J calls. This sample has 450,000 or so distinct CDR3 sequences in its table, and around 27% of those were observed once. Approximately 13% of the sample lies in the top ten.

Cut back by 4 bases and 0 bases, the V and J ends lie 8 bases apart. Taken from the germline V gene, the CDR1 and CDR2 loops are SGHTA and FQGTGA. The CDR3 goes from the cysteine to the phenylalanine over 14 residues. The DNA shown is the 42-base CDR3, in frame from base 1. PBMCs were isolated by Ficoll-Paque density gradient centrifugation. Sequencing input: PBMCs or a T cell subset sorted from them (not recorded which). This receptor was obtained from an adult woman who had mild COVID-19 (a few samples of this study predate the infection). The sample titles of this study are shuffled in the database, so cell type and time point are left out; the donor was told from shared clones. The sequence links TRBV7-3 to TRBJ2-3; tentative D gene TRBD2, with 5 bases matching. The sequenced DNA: TGTGCCAGCAGCTCGGTAGCGAGCACAGATACGCAGTATTTT. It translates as CASSSVASTDTQYF. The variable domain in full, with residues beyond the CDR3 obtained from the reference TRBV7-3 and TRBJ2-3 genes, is GAGVSQTPSNKVTEKGKYVELRCDPISGHTALYWYRQSLGQGPEFLIYFQGTGAADDSGLPNDRFFAVRPEGSVSTLKIQRTERGDSAVYLCASSSVASTDTQYFGPGTRLTVL.